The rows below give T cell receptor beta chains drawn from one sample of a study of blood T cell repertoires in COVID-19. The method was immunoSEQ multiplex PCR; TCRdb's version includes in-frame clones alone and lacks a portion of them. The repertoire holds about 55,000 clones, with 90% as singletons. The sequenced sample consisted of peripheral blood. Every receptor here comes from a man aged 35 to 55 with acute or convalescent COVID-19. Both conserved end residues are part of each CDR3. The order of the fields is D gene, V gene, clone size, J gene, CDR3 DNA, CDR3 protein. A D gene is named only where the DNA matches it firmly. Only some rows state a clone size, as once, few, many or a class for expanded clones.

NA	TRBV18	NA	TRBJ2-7	TGTGCCAGCTCACCCGGACAGAACTCCTACGAGCAGTACTTC	CASSPGQNSYEQYF
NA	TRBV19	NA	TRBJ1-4	TGTGCCAGTAGTTTCAGGGTCCGCGGTGAAAAACTGTTTTTT	CASSFRVRGEKLFF
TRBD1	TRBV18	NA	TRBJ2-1	TGTGCCAGCTCACCGCGAGACAGGGACCCCTCCTACAATGAGCAGTTCTTC	CASSPRDRDPSYNEQFF
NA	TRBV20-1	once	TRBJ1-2	TGCAGTGCTCCCCGGGGCTATGGCTACACCTTC	CSAPRGYGYTF
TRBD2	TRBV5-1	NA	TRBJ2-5	TGCGCCAGCAGCACCGGGACTAGCGGGAGTCCGGTCGGGGAGACCCAGTACTTC	CASSTGTSGSPVGETQYF
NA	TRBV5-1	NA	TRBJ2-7	TGCGCCAGCAGCTTGACAGAGATGAACTACGAGCAGTACTTC	CASSLTEMNYEQYF
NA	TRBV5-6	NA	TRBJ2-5	TGTGCCAGCAGCGGCCGTAGCTTCCAAGAGACCCAGTACTTC	CASSGRSFQETQYF
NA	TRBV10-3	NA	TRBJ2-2	TGTGCCATCAGAGCCGGGGGTGGGACCGGGGAGCTGTTTTTT	CAIRAGGGTGELFF
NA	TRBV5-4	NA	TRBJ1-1	TGTGCCAGCAGCTCCAACAGGGCGAACACTGAAGCTTTCTTT	CASSSNRANTEAFF
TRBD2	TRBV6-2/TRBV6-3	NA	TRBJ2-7	TGTGCCAGCAGTCCCCTTGGGCGGGGGTCCTACGAGCAGTACTTC	CASSPLGRGSYEQYF
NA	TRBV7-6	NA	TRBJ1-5	TGTGCCAGCAGCCGGGGGGCTATTAGCAATCAGCCCCAGCATTTT	CASSRGAISNQPQHF
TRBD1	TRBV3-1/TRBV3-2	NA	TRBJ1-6	TGTGCCAGCAGCCAACGCAGGGACAGCCTTGGCAGTTCACCCCTCCACTTT	CASSQRRDSLGSSPLHF
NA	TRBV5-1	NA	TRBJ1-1	TGCGCCAGCAGCTTGGAGGGCAGGGAAGTCACTGAAGCTTTCTTT	CASSLEGREVTEAFF
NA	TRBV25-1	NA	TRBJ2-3	TGTGCCAGCAGTGAATCGGACAGTTCGGGGACGCAGTATTTT	CASSESDSSGTQYF
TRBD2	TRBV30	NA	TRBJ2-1	TGTGCCTGGAGTGTACGGGGACTAGCGGACAATGAGCAGTTCTTC	CAWSVRGLADNEQFF
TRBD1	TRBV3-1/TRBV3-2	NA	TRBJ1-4	TGTGCCAGCAGCCAAATACAGGGGGCTTTGGAAAAACTGTTTTTT	CASSQIQGALEKLFF
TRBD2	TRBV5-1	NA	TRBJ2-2	TGCGCCAGCAGCAAGGGACTAGCGGGCGGCACCGGGGAGCTGTTTTTT	CASSKGLAGGTGELFF
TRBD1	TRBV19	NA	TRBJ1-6	TGTGCCAGTAGTACCTTACGACAGGGGGGAAATTCACCCCTCCACTTT	CASSTLRQGGNSPLHF
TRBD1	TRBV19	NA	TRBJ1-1	TGTGCCAGTAGTATTCCGGGACAGATTAACACTGAAGCTTTCTTT	CASSIPGQINTEAFF
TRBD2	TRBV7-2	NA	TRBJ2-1	TGTGCCAGCAGCTACCGGGACCAGCGGGGGGGGCAGTTCTTC	CASSYRDQRGGQFF
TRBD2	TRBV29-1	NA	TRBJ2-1	TGCAGCGTCGTCACGGGGCTAGCGGCCAATGAGCAGTTCTTC	CSVVTGLAANEQFF
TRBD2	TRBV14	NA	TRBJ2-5	TGTGCCAGCAGCCAACCCGGGACTACTCAAGAGACCCAGTACTTC	CASSQPGTTQETQYF
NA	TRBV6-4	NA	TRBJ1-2	TGTGCCAGCAGTGAAACAGTAGGAGGCATTGGCTACACCTTC	CASSETVGGIGYTF
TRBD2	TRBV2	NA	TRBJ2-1	TGTGCCAGCAGATCCAAGGAACTAGCGGGCGATGAGCAGTTCTTC	CASRSKELAGDEQFF
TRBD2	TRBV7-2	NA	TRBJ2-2	TGTGCCAGCAGCCTGACCAGGACTAGCTGGAACACCGGGGAGCTGTTTTTT	CASSLTRTSWNTGELFF
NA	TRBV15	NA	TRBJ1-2	TGTGCCACCAGCAGGCAGAAAGACTATGGCTACACCTTC	CATSRQKDYGYTF
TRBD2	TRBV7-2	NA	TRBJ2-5	TGTGCCAGCAGCTTATTAGGCGGGAGCGGGGGCCAAGAGACCCAGTACTTC	CASSLLGGSGGQETQYF
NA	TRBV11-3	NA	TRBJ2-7	TGTGCCAGCAGCTCCAGGAAGGGTGACTACTCCTACGAGCAGTACTTC	CASSSRKGDYSYEQYF
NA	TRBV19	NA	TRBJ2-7	TGTGCCAGTAGTGGACAGTACTACGAGCAGTACTTC	CASSGQYYEQYF
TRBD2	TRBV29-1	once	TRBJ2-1	TGCAGCGTTGAAAACGGCGGACTAGCGGGAGGGGCGTTCTTC	CSVENGGLAGGAFF
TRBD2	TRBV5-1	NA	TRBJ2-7	TGCGCCAGCAGCTTGGGTGTAGCGGGAGCCACCTACGAGCAGTACTTC	CASSLGVAGATYEQYF
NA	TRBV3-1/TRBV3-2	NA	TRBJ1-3	TGTGCCAGCAGCCAGCGAAGCTCTGGAAACACCATATATTTT	CASSQRSSGNTIYF
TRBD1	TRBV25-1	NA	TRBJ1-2	TGTGCCAGCAGTGGGGGACAGGGAATCTATGGCTACACCTTC	CASSGGQGIYGYTF
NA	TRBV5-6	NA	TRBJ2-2	TGTGCCAGCAGGGCCGATACCGGCCCCGCGGGCACCGGGGAGCTGTTTTTT	CASRADTGPAGTGELFF
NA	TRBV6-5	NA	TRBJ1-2	TGTGCCAGCAGTTATGCAGGAAGCTATGGCTACACCTTC	CASSYAGSYGYTF
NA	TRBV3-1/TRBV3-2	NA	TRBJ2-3	TGTGCCAGCAGCCACAGGGGCCGCACAGATACGCAGTATTTT	CASSHRGRTDTQYF
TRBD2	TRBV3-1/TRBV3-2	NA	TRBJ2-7	TGTGCCAGCAGCCAACTACTAGCGGGAGTGGACGAGCAGTACTTC	CASSQLLAGVDEQYF
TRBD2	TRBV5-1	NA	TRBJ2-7	TGCGCCAGCAGCTTTCAAACCGGGACTAGTTTTTCCTACGAGCAGTACTTC	CASSFQTGTSFSYEQYF
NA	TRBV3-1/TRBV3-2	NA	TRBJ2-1	TGTGCCAGCAGCCAAGAGGGTAGCAGGGCTGAGCAGTTCTTC	CASSQEGSRAEQFF
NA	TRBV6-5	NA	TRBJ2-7	TGTGCCAGCAGTTACGTGGGCAGATCCTACGAGCAGTACTTC	CASSYVGRSYEQYF